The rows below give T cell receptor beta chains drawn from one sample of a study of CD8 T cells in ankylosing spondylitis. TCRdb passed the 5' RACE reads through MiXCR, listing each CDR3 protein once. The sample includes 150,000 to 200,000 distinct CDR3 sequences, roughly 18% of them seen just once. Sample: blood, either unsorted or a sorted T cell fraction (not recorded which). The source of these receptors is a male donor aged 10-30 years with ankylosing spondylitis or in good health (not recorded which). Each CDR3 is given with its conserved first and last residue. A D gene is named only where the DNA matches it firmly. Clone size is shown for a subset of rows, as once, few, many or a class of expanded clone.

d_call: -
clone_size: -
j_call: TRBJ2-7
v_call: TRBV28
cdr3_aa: CASSRGLISYEQYF
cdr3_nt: TGTGCCAGCAGCCGGGGACTGATCTCCTACGAGCAGTACTTC

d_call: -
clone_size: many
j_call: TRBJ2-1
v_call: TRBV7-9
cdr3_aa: CASSFKAEQFF
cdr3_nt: TGTGCCAGCAGCTTTAAAGCGGAGCAGTTCTTC

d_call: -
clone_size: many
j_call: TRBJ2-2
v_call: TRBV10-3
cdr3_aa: CAISPSVGELFF
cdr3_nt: TGTGCCATCAGTCCTAGCGTCGGGGAGCTGTTTTTT

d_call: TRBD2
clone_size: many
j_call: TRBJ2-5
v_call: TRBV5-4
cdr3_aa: CASSLRPSGVETQYF
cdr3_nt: TGTGCCAGCAGCTTGCGGCCTAGCGGGGTGGAGACCCAGTACTTC

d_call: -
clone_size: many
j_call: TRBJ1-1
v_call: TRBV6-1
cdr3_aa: CASSEGRGRTEAFF
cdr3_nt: TGTGCCAGCAGTGAGGGCAGGGGAAGGACTGAAGCTTTCTTT

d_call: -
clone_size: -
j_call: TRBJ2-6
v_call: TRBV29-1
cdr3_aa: CSVEQHGTSSVLTF
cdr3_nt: TGCAGCGTTGAGCAACACGGGACGTCAAGCGTCCTGACTTTC

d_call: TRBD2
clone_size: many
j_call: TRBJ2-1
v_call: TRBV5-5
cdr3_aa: CASSPGLAVSYNEQFF
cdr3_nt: TGTGCCAGCAGCCCCGGACTAGCGGTCTCCTACAATGAGCAGTTCTTC

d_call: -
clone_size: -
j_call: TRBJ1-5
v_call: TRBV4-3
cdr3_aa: CASSQEGGNNQPQHF
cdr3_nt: TGCGCCAGCAGCCAAGAGGGCGGTAACAATCAGCCCCAGCATTTT

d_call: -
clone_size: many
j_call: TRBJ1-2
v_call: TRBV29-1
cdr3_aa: CSVVDANYGYTF
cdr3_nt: TGCAGCGTTGTCGACGCCAACTATGGCTACACCTTC

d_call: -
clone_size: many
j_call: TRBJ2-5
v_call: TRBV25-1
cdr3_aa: CASRGLRETQYF
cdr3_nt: TGTGCCAGCAGGGGACTTCGAGAGACCCAGTACTTC

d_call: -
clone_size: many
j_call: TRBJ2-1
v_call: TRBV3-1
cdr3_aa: CASSLRQMTYNEQFF
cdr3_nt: TGTGCCAGCAGCTTACGACAGATGACCTACAATGAGCAGTTCTTC

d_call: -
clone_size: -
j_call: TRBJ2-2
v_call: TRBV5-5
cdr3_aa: CASSLYLAGDTGELFF
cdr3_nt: TGTGCCAGCAGCTTATATCTAGCTGGGGACACCGGGGAGCTGTTTTTT

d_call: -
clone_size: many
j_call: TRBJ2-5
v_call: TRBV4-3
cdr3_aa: CASSQGGVPRETQYF
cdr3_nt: TGCGCCAGCAGCCAAGGGGGGGTCCCGAGAGAGACCCAGTACTTC

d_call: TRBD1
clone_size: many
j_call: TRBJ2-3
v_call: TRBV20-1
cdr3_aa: CSARDNEQGRADTQYF
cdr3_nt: TGCAGTGCTAGAGATAATGAACAGGGGCGGGCAGATACGCAGTATTTT

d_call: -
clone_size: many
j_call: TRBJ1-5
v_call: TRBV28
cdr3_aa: CATHLGGSNQPQHF
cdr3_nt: TGTGCCACACACTTGGGGGGCAGCAATCAGCCCCAGCATTTT

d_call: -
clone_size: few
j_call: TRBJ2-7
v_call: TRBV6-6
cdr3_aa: CATGFRTVSYEQYF
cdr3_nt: TGTGCCACAGGCTTCAGGACAGTCTCCTACGAGCAGTACTTC

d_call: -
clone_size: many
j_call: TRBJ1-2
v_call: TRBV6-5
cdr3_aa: CASSYSPSYGYTF
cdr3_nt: TGTGCCAGCAGTTACTCTCCCTCCTATGGCTACACCTTC

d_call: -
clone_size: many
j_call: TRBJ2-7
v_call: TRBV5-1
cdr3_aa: CASSLDQGSNSYEQYF
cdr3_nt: TGCGCCAGCAGCTTGGATCAGGGATCAAACTCCTACGAGCAGTACTTC

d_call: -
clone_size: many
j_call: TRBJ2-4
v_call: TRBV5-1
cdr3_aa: CASSLDSGAAKNIQYF
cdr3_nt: TGCGCCAGCAGCCTGGACAGTGGGGCAGCCAAAAACATTCAGTACTTC

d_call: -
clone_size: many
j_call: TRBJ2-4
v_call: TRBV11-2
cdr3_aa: CASSSPAGLRAENIQYF
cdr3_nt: TGTGCCAGCAGCTCGCCGGCTGGACTTCGAGCGGAAAACATTCAGTACTTC

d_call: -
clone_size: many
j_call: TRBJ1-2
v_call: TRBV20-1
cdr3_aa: CSARGGNYGYTF
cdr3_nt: TGCAGTGCTAGAGGGGGGAACTATGGCTACACCTTC

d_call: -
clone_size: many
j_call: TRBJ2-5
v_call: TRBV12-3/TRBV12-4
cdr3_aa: CASLPRGRETQYF
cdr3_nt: TGTGCCAGCCTCCCTCGGGGACGAGAGACCCAGTACTTC

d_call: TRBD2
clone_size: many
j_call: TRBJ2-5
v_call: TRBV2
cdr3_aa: CASSEGLAGRETQYF
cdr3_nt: TGTGCCAGCAGTGAAGGACTAGCGGGAAGGGAGACCCAGTACTTC

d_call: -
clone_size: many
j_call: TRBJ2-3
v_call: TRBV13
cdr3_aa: CASSDPRDNTDTQYF
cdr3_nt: TGTGCCAGCAGCGACCCCCGGGACAACACAGATACGCAGTATTTT

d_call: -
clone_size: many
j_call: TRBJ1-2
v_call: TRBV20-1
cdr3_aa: CSARVSDYGYTF
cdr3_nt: TGCAGTGCTAGGGTGTCAGACTATGGCTACACCTTC

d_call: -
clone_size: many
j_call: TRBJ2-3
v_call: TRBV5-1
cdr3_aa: CASSLGSTDTQYF
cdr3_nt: TGCGCCAGCAGCTTGGGAAGCACAGATACGCAGTATTTT

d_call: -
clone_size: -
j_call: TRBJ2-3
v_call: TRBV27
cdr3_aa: CASGTRAPDTQYF
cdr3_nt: TGTGCCAGCGGAACCAGGGCCCCAGATACGCAGTATTTT

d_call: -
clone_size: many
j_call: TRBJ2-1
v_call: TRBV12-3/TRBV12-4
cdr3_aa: CASSPRGIEQFF
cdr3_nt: TGTGCCAGCAGCCCTCGGGGGATTGAGCAGTTCTTC

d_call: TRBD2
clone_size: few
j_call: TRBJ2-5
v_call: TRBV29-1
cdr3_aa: CSVGGGETQYF
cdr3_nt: TGCAGCGTTGGCGGGGGGGAGACCCAGTACTTC

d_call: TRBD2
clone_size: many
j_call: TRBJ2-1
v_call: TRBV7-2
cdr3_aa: CASSLAAGAYNEQFF
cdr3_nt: TGTGCCAGCAGCTTAGCGGCGGGAGCCTACAATGAGCAGTTCTTC

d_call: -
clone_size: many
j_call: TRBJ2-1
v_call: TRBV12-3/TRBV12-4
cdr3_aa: CASSLGVLAEQFF
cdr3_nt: TGTGCCAGCAGTTTAGGCGTTCTGGCCGAGCAGTTCTTC

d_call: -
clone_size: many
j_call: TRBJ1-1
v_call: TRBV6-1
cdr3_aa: CASSEAAGGTFF
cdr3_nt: TGTGCCAGCAGTGAAGCGGCGGGGGGAACTTTCTTT